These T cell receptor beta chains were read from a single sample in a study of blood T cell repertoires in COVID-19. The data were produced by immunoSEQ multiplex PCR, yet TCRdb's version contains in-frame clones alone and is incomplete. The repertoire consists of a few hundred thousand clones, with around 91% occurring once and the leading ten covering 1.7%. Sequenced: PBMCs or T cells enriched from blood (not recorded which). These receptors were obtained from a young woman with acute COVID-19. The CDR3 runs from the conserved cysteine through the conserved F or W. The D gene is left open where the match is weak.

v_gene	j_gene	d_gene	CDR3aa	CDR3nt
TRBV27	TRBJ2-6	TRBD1	CASSLSQGDISGANVLTF	TGTGCCAGCAGTTTATCCCAGGGGGACATCTCTGGGGCCAACGTCCTGACTTTC
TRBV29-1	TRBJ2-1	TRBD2	CSVELAGAEQFF	TGCAGCGTTGAACTAGCGGGAGCGGAGCAGTTCTTC
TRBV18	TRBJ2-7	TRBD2	CASSPSASGRGLSEQYF	TGTGCCAGCTCACCATCGGCTAGCGGGAGGGGGTTGAGTGAGCAGTACTTC
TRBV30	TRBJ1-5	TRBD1	CAWSRRGQPFSPQHF	TGTGCCTGGAGTAGGAGGGGACAGCCCTTCAGCCCCCAGCATTTT
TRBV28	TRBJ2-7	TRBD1	CASIGDRAPYEQYF	TGTGCCAGCATAGGGGACAGGGCTCCCTACGAGCAGTACTTC
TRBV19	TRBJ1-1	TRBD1	CASSVQEGAWAEAFF	TGTGCCAGTAGTGTACAGGAGGGGGCTTGGGCTGAAGCTTTCTTT
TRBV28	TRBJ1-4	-	CASSQAGAQGSEKLFF	TGTGCCAGCAGTCAAGCGGGAGCACAGGGCTCTGAAAAACTGTTTTTT
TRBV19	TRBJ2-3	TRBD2	CASSSGLAGFTDTQYF	TGTGCCAGTAGTTCCGGACTAGCGGGATTCACAGATACGCAGTATTTT
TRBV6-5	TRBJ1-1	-	CASSLGQLNTEAFF	TGTGCCAGCAGCCTCGGACAGTTGAACACTGAAGCTTTCTTT
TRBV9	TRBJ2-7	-	CASSVGSGLFPYEQYF	TGTGCCAGCAGCGTAGGTTCCGGACTTTTCCCCTACGAGCAGTACTTC